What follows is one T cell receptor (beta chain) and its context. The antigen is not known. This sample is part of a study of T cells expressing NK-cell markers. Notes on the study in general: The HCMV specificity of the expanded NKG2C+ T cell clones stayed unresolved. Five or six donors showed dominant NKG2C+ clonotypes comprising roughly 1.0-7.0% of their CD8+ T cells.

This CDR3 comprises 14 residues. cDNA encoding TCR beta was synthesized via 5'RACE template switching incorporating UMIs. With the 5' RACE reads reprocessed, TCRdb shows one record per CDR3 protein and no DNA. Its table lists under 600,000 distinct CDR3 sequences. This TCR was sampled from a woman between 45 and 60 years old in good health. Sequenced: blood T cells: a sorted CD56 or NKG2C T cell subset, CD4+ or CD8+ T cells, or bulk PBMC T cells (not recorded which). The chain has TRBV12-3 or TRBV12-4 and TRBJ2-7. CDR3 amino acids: CASSYGRFSYEQYF.